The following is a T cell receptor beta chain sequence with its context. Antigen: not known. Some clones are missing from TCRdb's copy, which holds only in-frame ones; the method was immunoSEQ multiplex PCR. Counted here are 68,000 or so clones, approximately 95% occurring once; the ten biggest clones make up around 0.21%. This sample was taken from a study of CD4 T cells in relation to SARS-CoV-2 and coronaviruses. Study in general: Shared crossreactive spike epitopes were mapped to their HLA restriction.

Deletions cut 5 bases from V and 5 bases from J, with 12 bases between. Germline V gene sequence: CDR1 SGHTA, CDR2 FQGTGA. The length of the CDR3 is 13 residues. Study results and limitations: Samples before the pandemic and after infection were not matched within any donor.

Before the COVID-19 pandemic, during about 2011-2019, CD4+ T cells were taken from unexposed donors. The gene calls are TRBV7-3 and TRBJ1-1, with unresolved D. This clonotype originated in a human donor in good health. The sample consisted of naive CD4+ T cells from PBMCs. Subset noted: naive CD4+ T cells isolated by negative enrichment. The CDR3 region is CASSPMTGTEAFF. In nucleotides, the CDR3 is TGTGCCAGCAGCCCCATGACGGGAACTGAAGCTTTCTTT.